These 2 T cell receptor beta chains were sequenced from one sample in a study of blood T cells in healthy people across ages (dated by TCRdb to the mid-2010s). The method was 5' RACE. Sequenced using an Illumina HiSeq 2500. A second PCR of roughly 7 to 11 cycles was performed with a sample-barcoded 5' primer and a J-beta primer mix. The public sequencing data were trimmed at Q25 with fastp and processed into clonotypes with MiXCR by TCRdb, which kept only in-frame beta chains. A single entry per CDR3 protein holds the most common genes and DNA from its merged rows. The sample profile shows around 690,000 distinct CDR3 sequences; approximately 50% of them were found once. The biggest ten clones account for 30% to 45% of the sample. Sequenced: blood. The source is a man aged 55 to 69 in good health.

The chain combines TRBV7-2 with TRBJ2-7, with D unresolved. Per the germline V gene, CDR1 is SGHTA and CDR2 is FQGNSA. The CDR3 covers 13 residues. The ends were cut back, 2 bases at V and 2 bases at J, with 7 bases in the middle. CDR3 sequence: CASSLSAAYEQYF. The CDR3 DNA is TGTGCCAGCAGCTTATCTGCGGCCTACGAGCAGTACTTC.

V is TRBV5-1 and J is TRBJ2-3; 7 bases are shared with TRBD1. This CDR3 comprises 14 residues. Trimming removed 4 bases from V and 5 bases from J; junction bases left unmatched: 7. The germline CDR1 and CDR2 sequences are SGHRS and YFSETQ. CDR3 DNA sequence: TGCGCCAGCAGCCCCGGGACAGCTAGAGATACGCAGTATTTT. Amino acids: CASSPGTARDTQYF.